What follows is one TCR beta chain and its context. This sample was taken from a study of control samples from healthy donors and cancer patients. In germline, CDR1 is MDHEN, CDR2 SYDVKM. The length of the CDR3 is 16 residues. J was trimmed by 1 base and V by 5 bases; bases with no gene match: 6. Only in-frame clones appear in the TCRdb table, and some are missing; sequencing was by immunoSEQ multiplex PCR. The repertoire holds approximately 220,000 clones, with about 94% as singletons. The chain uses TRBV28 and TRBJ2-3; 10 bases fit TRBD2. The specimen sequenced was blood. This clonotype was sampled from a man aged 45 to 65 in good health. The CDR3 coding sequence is TGTGCCAGCAGTCGTCTAGCGGGGGCGCGCACAGATACGCAGTATTTT. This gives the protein CASSRLAGARTDTQYF.